Included here is one T cell receptor (beta chain) sequence, with context. Antigen unknown. Clones were read by immunoSEQ multiplex PCR, and TCRdb kept only the in-frame ones, dropping some. The sample contains about 250,000 clones, roughly 74% of which appear only once. Cryopreserved PBMCs provided roughly 2 micrograms of genomic DNA for the TCR beta libraries. The sample belongs to a study of cytotoxic CD8 clonotypes in ibrutinib-treated CLL. General observations from the study: Sampling times, which were not matched between the groups, differed between sustained-remission patients and progressing patients. An increase in clonality occurred at ibrutinib response, followed by a return toward baseline at progression. Patients showed higher baseline clonality than age-matched healthy donors, and it tracked circulating CD8+ T-cell counts.

The V and J ends lost 2 bases and 2 bases respectively, with 9 bases between them. CDR1 is KGHSH, CDR2 LQKENI, per germline. This CDR3 contains 14 residues. The chain combines TRBV18 with TRBJ2-5, with a possible D match to TRBD1 (5 bases). This sequence was found in a human donor with chronic lymphocytic leukemia. This material consisted of PBMCs, taken after 24 months of ibrutinib treatment. For the CDR3, the DNA is TGTGCCAGCTCACCAAGACAGACACAAGAGACCCAGTACTTC. Translated, it gives CASSPRQTQETQYF.